The 15 T cell receptor beta chains below all came from one sample that was sequenced in a study of blood T cell repertoires in COVID-19. Some clones are missing from TCRdb's copy, which holds only in-frame ones; the method was immunoSEQ multiplex PCR. The table records under 200,000 clones, around 84% of them present only once. Sequenced material: peripheral blood. Receptors originate from a man aged 35 to 55 with acute or convalescent COVID-19.

J is TRBJ1-6 and V is TRBV18, with 8 positions matching TRBD1. This CDR3 has 14 amino acids. Germline lookup yields CDR1 KGHSH and CDR2 LQKENI. With V trimmed by 8 bases and J by 7 bases, 7 bases remained unmatched. The CDR3 loop reads CASGGQGQNSPLHF. The CDR3, as DNA: TGTGCCAGCGGCGGACAGGGCCAAAATTCACCCCTCCACTTT.

This clone was counted between two and nine times. The V gene is TRBV6-6, the J gene TRBJ2-7; the match to TRBD2 covers 7 bases. The J segment lost 1 base and the V segment lost 4 bases, leaving 7 bases of the junction unmatched. The CDR3 has 15 residues. Germline-derived CDR1 and CDR2 are MNHNY and SVGAGI (reference sequence). The CDR3 DNA reads TGTGCCAGCAGTTCCTCCGGGACTAAATCCTACGAGCAGTACTTC. Its translation: CASSSSGTKSYEQYF.

For this clone: The sample contains more than one DNA sequence encoding this CDR3. The chain joins TRBV6-5 to TRBJ1-1; D unresolved. V was clipped by 0 bases and J by 1 base, with 3 bases between them. Germline CDR1 and CDR2: MNHEY and SVGAGI. CDR3 size: 13 residues. The CDR3 protein is CASSYSRNTEAFF. The CDR3 nucleotides are TGTGCCAGCAGTTACTCCAGGAACACTGAAGCTTTCTTT.

In DNA form, the CDR3 reads TGTGCCTGGAGTTCGTTAGGGAGAAATGAGCAGTTCTTC. Encoded protein: CAWSSLGRNEQFF. The chain links TRBV30 to TRBJ2-1; possible D gene TRBD2, 5 bases. CDR1 is GTSNPN and CDR2 is SVGIG in the germline V gene (reference sequence). V was cut by 2 bases and J by 7 bases, with 12 bases left in between. The CDR3 sequence is 13 residues long.

The V gene is TRBV2, the J gene TRBJ1-3, with D possibly matching TRBD1 (5 bases). The germline V and J ends were trimmed by 4 bases and 0 bases, with 7 bases remaining between them. The CDR3 is made up of 14 amino acids. The germline gives CDR1 SNHLY, CDR2 FYNNEI. The CDR3 DNA reads TGTGCCAGCAGTGCCGGGGGCTCTGGAAACACCATATATTTT. Its translation: CASSAGGSGNTIYF.

V gene TRBV7-3 combines with J gene TRBJ2-1; a weak D match, TRBD2 (6 bases). CDR1 and CDR2 (germline): SGHTA, FQGTGA. With 2 bases removed from V and 8 bases from J, the gap between germline ends came to 10 bases. The CDR3 runs 13 residues. The CDR3 DNA follows: TGTGCCAGCAGCTTAGGTCGGGGGTATGAGCAGTTCTTC. Amino acid sequence: CASSLGRGYEQFF.

This clone was found once. The CDR3 sequence is CSSRQTNTGELFF. DNA for the CDR3: TGCAGCTCTAGACAGACTAACACCGGGGAGCTGTTTTTT. V gene TRBV29-1 combines with J gene TRBJ2-2; tentatively, D is TRBD1 (5 bases). The germline V gene encodes CDR1 SQVTM and CDR2 ANQGSEA. V shed 8 bases and J shed 2 bases, with 12 bases lying between them. The CDR3 totals 13 residues.

J is TRBJ1-6 and V is TRBV3-1 (or the pseudogene TRBV3-2); D remains ambiguous. This CDR3 spans 14 amino acids. V was shortened by 2 bases and J by 7 bases, with 9 bases between the two germline ends. CDR1 and CDR2 from the germline V gene are LGHDT and YNNKEL (reference sequence). The CDR3 reads CASSQFPGNSPLHF. The CDR3, as DNA: TGTGCCAGCAGCCAATTCCCGGGGAATTCACCCCTCCACTTT.

This rearrangement joins TRBV9 to TRBJ1-1; 11 bases match TRBD1. Looked up from germline, CDR1 is SGDLS and CDR2 is YYNGEE. The CDR3 length is 15 residues. The V and J ends lost 4 bases and 2 bases, in that order; junction bases with no gene match: 4. CDR3 in amino acids: CASSPDRGRNTEAFF. CDR3 DNA: TGTGCCAGCAGCCCGGACAGGGGGCGAAACACTGAAGCTTTCTTT.

This clone was found a few times. The CDR3 DNA follows: TGTGCCAGCAGTGAAGCTCGGGAACTTGACCTCCACTTT. Protein product: CASSEARELDLHF. The chain uses TRBV2 and TRBJ1-6; D uncertain. CDR3 size: 13 residues. Germline V CDR1 and CDR2: SNHLY, FYNNEI. V gave up 0 bases and J gave up 15 bases, with 12 bases separating them.

This clone was observed once. The V and J genes are TRBV15 and TRBJ1-3; perhaps TRBD1 as D (5 bases). Trimming left V 0 bases short and J 9 bases short, with 15 bases between. Germline-derived CDR1 and CDR2 are LNHNV and YYDKDF (reference sequence). The CDR3 loop spans 15 amino acids. This chain's CDR3 is CATSRDPGPLSTIYF. CDR3 nucleotide sequence: TGTGCCACCAGCAGAGATCCAGGGCCGCTAAGCACCATATATTTT. The full variable domain, with the rest looked up from reference TRBV15 and TRBJ1-3, is DAMVIQNPRYQVTQFGKPVTLSCSQTLNHNVMYWYQQKSSQAPKLLFHYYDKDFNNEADTPDNFQSRRPNTSFCFLDIRSPGLGDTAMYLCATSRDPGPLSTIYFGEGSWLTVV.

The chain joins TRBV3-1 (or the pseudogene TRBV3-2) to TRBJ1-3; 7 bases match TRBD1. From germline, CDR1 is LGHDT and CDR2 YNNKEL (reference sequence). The CDR3 covers 14 residues. Trimming cost V 8 bases and J 0 bases; bases outside gene matches: 4. CDR3: CASPGTVSGNTIYF. The CDR3 nucleotides read TGTGCCAGCCCCGGGACAGTCTCTGGAAACACCATATATTTT.

The chain has TRBV5-1 and TRBJ2-1; the match to TRBD1 covers 8 bases. Trimming cost V 7 bases and J 9 bases; bases outside gene matches: 6. Germline CDR1 is SGHRS and CDR2 is YFSETQ. The CDR3 has 12 amino acids. CDR3 in DNA: TGCGCCAGCCATGGACAGGGAGGTGAGCAGTTCTTC. It is translated as CASHGQGGEQFF.

This rearrangement joins TRBV6-2 or TRBV6-3 to TRBJ1-2; D is perhaps TRBD1 (6 bases). V was pared by 0 bases and J by 9 bases, with 14 bases between. Germline CDR1 reads MNHEY; CDR2 reads SVGEGT. The CDR3 spans 14 residues. The CDR3 DNA follows: TGTGCCAGCAGTTACTCGACAGGAGCGTCTCGCTACACCTTC. Encoded protein: CASSYSTGASRYTF.

The V and J genes are TRBV7-2 and TRBJ1-1; D is perhaps TRBD1 (6 bases). Germline V gene sequence: CDR1 SGHTA, CDR2 FQGNSA. This CDR3 has 15 amino acids. Between the trimmed V and J ends, which lost 5 bases and 4 bases, there was a span of 17 bases. This CDR3 is CASSPLVPGATEAFF. CDR3 sequence (DNA): TGTGCCAGCAGCCCCCTGGTCCCAGGGGCCACTGAAGCTTTCTTT.